The 32 T cell receptor beta chains in this list originate from one sample, sequenced in a study of blood T cells in healthy people across ages. It was with a sample-barcoded 5' primer and a J-beta primer mix that a second PCR of about 6 to 12 cycles was run. TCRdb redid the calling of the 5' RACE reads with MiXCR, one entry per CDR3 protein. Here the sample spans some 1.8 million distinct CDR3 sequences, 35% to 50% being singletons. The sequencing input was blood. These receptors all stem from a human donor in good health.

This clonotype was seen a handful of times. The V call is TRBV7-2, the J call TRBJ2-3, with D possibly TRBD1 on 6 matching bases. The length of the CDR3 is 15 residues. Germline V CDR1 and CDR2: SGHTA, FQGNSA. V lost 1 base and J lost 4, with 12 bases in between. The CDR3 is CASSLVGGRADTQYF. The CDR3 nucleotides read TGTGCCAGCAGCTTAGTAGGGGGTAGGGCAGATACGCAGTATTTT.

The CDR3 sequence is CSATEDRNGYTF. As DNA, the CDR3 is TGCAGTGCTACCGAGGACCGAAATGGCTACACCTTC. J is TRBJ1-2 and V is TRBV20-1, with D unresolved. With 4 bases removed from V and 6 bases from J, the gap between germline ends came to 12 bases. Germline loops: CDR1 DFQATT, CDR2 SNEGSKA (reference sequence). CDR3 size: 12 residues.

V and J are TRBV28 and TRBJ2-5, with a weak D call TRBD2 (5 bases). V lost 7 bases and J lost 7, with 16 bases in between. CDR1 MDHEN and CDR2 SYDVKM come from the germline V gene. The CDR3 extends over 13 amino acids. CDR3 residues: CASTATGLGTQYF. The CDR3 coding sequence is TGTGCCAGCACCGCGACTGGACTGGGGACCCAGTACTTC.

The V and J genes are TRBV12-3 or TRBV12-4 and TRBJ1-5, with unresolved D. The germline V and J ends were trimmed by 1 base and 1 base, with 14 bases remaining between them. The CDR3 spans 17 residues. This CDR3 is CASSLGGELRSNQPQHF. In DNA, the CDR3 is TGTGCCAGCAGTTTAGGGGGTGAGTTAAGGAGCAATCAGCCCCAGCATTTT.

The V gene is TRBV29-1, the J gene TRBJ1-2; D is perhaps TRBD1 (5 bases). The CDR3 is made up of 12 amino acids. The V end lost 5 bases, the J end lost 2 bases, and 9 bases lay between the germline ends. CDR1 is SQVTM and CDR2 is ANQGSEA in the germline V gene. CDR3 nucleotide sequence: TGCAGCGTTCAGACAGCAAACTATGGCTACACCTTC. Encoded protein: CSVQTANYGYTF. Filled out from reference TRBV29-1 and TRBJ1-2, the complete variable domain reads SAVISQKPSRDICQRGTSLTIQCQVDSQVTMMFWYRQQPGQSLTLIATANQGSEATYESGFVIDKFPISRPNLTFSTLTVSNMSPEDSSIYLCSVQTANYGYTFGSGTRLTVV.

The chain joins TRBV7-9 to TRBJ1-1; possible D gene TRBD1, 6 bases. Trimming cost V 5 bases and J 2 bases, with 15 bases left between them. The CDR3 contains 15 residues. Germline V gene sequence: CDR1 SEHNR, CDR2 FQNEAQ (reference sequence). The CDR3 DNA is TGTGCCAGCAGCCTCGGGGACACGGGAAACACTGAAGCTTTCTTT. This sequence encodes CASSLGDTGNTEAFF.

This clonotype was found a few times. The chain links TRBV24-1 to TRBJ2-6; possibly TRBD1 for D (6 bases). Between the trimmed V and J ends, which lost 2 bases and 4 bases, there was a span of 11 bases. This CDR3 is built from 16 residues. Germline V lookup: CDR1 KGHDR, CDR2 SFDVKD. The CDR3 DNA sequence: TGTGCCACCAGTGATTCTACAGGGAACGGGGCCAACGTCCTGACTTTC. Protein sequence: CATSDSTGNGANVLTF.

This clonotype was observed a few times. The J gene is TRBJ1-2, the V gene TRBV10-3, with 8 bases matching TRBD1. The ends lost 2 bases at V and 7 bases at J; junction bases unmatched: 9. The V gene's germline CDR1 is ENHRY and CDR2 SYGVKD. The CDR3 sequence is 15 residues long. The CDR3 bases are TGTGCCATCAGTGAGGAGGCAGGGGGCTTGCGTGGCTACACCTTC. This encodes CAISEEAGGLRGYTF.

This CDR3 reads CAISERRTGDNYGYTF. CDR3 DNA sequence: TGTGCCATCAGTGAGCGTCGGACAGGGGACAACTATGGCTACACCTTC. The rearrangement joins TRBV10-3 to TRBJ1-2, with 9 bases lining up with TRBD1. Looked up from germline, CDR1 is ENHRY and CDR2 is SYGVKD. CDR3 length: 16 amino acids. V shed 2 bases, J shed 2 bases, and the junction held 6 bases outside the gene matches.

This clonotype was observed a few times. This sequence joins TRBV5-5 and TRBJ1-2; a possible D gene is TRBD1 (5 bases). The germline CDR1 and CDR2 sequences are SGHKS and YYEKEE (reference sequence). Trimming cost V 1 base and J 6 bases, with 16 bases left between them. This CDR3 comprises 15 residues. As DNA, the CDR3 is TGTGCCAGCAGCTTGTCACCAGGGAGGCCGGATGGCTACACCTTC. This codes for CASSLSPGRPDGYTF.

Note on this clonotype: Compared with germline, one end of the junction differs, possibly owing to a read error. The V gene is TRBV7-2, the J gene TRBJ2-1, with 7 bases aligning to TRBD1. This CDR3 is built from 15 residues. Germline values: CDR1 SGHTA, CDR2 FQGNSA. The CDR3 sequence: CASSTRQGRQDEQFF. The DNA for the CDR3 is TGCGCCAGCAGCACCCGACAGGGTCGACAGGACGAGCAGTTCTTC.

This clonotype was seen a few times. This chain uses TRBV7-9 with TRBJ2-7; D is possibly TRBD2 (5 bases). The V and J ends lost 0 bases and 0 bases respectively, with 15 bases between them. CDR3 length: 17 residues. Germline loops: CDR1 SEHNR, CDR2 FQNEAQ (reference sequence). As DNA, the CDR3 is TGTGCCAGCAGCTTAGCCCCCGGGGAGACCCCCTCCTACGAGCAGTACTTC. Translated: CASSLAPGETPSYEQYF. The entire variable domain, with the rest obtained from reference TRBV7-9 and TRBJ2-7, is as follows: DTGVSQNPRHKITKRGQNVTFRCDPISEHNRLYWYRQTLGQGPEFLTYFQNEAQLEKSRLLSDRFSAERPKGSFSTLEIQRTEQGDSAMYLCASSLAPGETPSYEQYFGPGTRLTVT.

V gene TRBV14 combines with J gene TRBJ2-5; D is unresolved. Matching the DNA end better, TRBJ2-7 makes the J call doubtful. This CDR3 is built from 12 residues. Germline V gives CDR1 SGHDN, CDR2 FVKESK. For the CDR3, the DNA is TGTGCCAGCAGCCAAAGCGTCGGCGAGCAGTACTTC. It translates to CASSQSVGEQYF.

The chain carries TRBV5-1 and TRBJ1-1; D perhaps matches TRBD1 (5 bases). From germline, CDR1 is SGHRS and CDR2 YFSETQ. The V end was cut by 0 bases, the J end by 6 bases, with 12 bases between. There are 14 residues in the CDR3. The DNA for the CDR3 is TGCGCCAGCAGCTTGGCGTTGACAGTTTCTGAAGCTTTCTTT. Amino acids: CASSLALTVSEAFF. The full variable domain, in which reference TRBV5-1 and TRBJ1-1 provide the parts outside the CDR3, is KAGVTQTPRYLIKTRGQQVTLSCSPISGHRSVSWYQQTPGQGLQFLFEYFSETQRNKGNFPGRFSGRQFSNSRSEMNVSTLELGDSALYLCASSLALTVSEAFFGQGTRLTVV.

CDR3 loop: CATSDALTGRETQYF. As DNA, the CDR3 is TGTGCCACCAGTGACGCCTTGACAGGGCGGGAGACCCAGTACTTC. The rearrangement uses TRBV24-1 and TRBJ2-5; 7 bases match TRBD1. The ends lost 4 bases at V and 5 bases at J; junction bases unmatched: 9. There are 15 residues in the CDR3. Germline lookup yields CDR1 KGHDR and CDR2 SFDVKD.

This clonotype has a handful of counts. V gene TRBV29-1 combines with J gene TRBJ2-1; 10 bases fit TRBD2. J lost 2 bases, V lost 6 bases, and 7 bases had no gene match. The CDR3 has 15 amino acids. Looked up from germline, CDR1 is SQVTM and CDR2 is ANQGSEA. Here the CDR3 DNA reads TGCAGCGTGCCGAAACTAGCGGGGCCCTACAATGAGCAGTTCTTC. This encodes CSVPKLAGPYNEQFF.

A few counts support this clonotype. The chain is built from TRBV4-1 and TRBJ2-1; D is unclear. The CDR3 totals 13 residues. Between the trimmed V and J ends, which lost 4 bases and 6 bases, there was a span of 10 bases. Germline values: CDR1 MGHRA, CDR2 YSYEKL. This CDR3 reads CASSPNDRNEQFF. In nucleotides, the CDR3 is TGCGCCAGCAGCCCCAACGACCGCAATGAGCAGTTCTTC.

This chain uses TRBV11-3 with TRBJ2-1; 8 bases align to TRBD2. The J segment lost 8 bases and the V segment lost 0 bases, leaving 9 bases of the junction unmatched. This CDR3 is built from 16 residues. The germline CDR1 and CDR2 sequences are SGHNT and YENEEA. In nucleotides, the CDR3 is TGTGCCAGCAGCTTAGATCGGACTAGCTTTAGAGATGAGCAGTTCTTC. Translation gives CASSLDRTSFRDEQFF.

The V call is TRBV2, the J call TRBJ1-2; 8 nucleotides align to TRBD1. The germline CDR1 and CDR2 sequences are SNHLY and FYNNEI. The J segment lost 4 bases and the V segment lost 8 bases, leaving 6 bases of the junction unmatched. This CDR3 region has 13 residues. The CDR3 DNA sequence: TGTGCCAGCCTGGGACAGGCCCTCTATGGCTACACCTTC. As protein: CASLGQALYGYTF.

This clonotype was observed a handful of times. The chain joins TRBV5-1 to TRBJ1-4, with 8 nucleotides matching TRBD1. The CDR3 has 13 amino acids. V gave up 5 bases and J gave up 8 bases; unmatched junction bases: 5. CDR1 SGHRS and CDR2 YFSETQ come from the germline V gene. The CDR3 sequence is CASRTGAREKLFF. CDR3 coding DNA: TGCGCCAGCAGGACAGGGGCTCGGGAAAAACTGTTTTTT. The complete variable domain, with remaining parts taken from reference TRBV5-1 and TRBJ1-4, reads KAGVTQTPRYLIKTRGQQVTLSCSPISGHRSVSWYQQTPGQGLQFLFEYFSETQRNKGNFPGRFSGRQFSNSRSEMNVSTLELGDSALYLCASRTGAREKLFFGSGTQLSVL.

The rearrangement joins TRBV29-1 to TRBJ2-1; tentative D call: TRBD2 (5 bases). This CDR3 region has 11 residues. V lost 4 bases and J lost 8, with 9 bases in between. CDR1 is SQVTM and CDR2 is ANQGSEA in the germline V gene. Here the CDR3 reads CSVGPGYEQFF. CDR3 DNA sequence: TGCAGCGTTGGACCGGGGTATGAGCAGTTCTTC.

This clonotype appeared a few times. This chain links TRBV4-1 with TRBJ2-4, with a possible D match to TRBD2 (6 bases). The CDR3 consists of 16 residues. V lost 0 bases, J lost 6 bases, and 15 bases lay in between. The germline V gene encodes CDR1 MGHRA and CDR2 YSYEKL. CDR3 sequence reads: CASSQDRGGAINIQYF. The CDR3 bases are TGCGCCAGCAGCCAAGATCGAGGCGGGGCGATAAACATTCAGTACTTC.

Remarks on this clonotype: Being one base from a much bigger clone, this may be a read error. The chain carries TRBV20-1 and TRBJ1-1; 9 bases agree with TRBD1. The CDR3 sequence is 17 residues long. Germline CDR1 reads DFQATT; CDR2 reads SNEGSKA (reference sequence). Germline trimming cut 6 bases from V and 8 bases from J; bases unmatched to any gene: 22. In nucleotides, the CDR3 is TGCAGTGCCGACGGCCCGAAGTACGGGACAGGGAGTAAGGAAGCTTTCTTT. Translated, it gives CSADGPKYGTGSKEAFF.

The chain uses TRBV20-1 and TRBJ1-1; the match to TRBD1 covers 7 bases. V trimming: 6 bases; J trimming: 4 bases; junction bases outside the gene matches: 17. The CDR3 has 16 residues. Germline CDR1 DFQATT, CDR2 SNEGSKA (reference sequence). CDR3 nucleotide sequence: TGCAGTGCCCAGGAACGGGACAGCGCCTGGGGCACTGAAGCTTTCTTT. This encodes CSAQERDSAWGTEAFF.

The chain recombines TRBV7-2 with TRBJ1-2; TRBD1 agrees at 10 bases. Germline V gene data show CDR1 as SGHTA and CDR2 as FQGNSA. CDR3 size: 16 residues. V was clipped by 0 bases and J by 4 bases; unmatched bases: 5. CDR3 in amino acids: CASSLADRGLSYGYTF. The CDR3 nucleotides are TGTGCCAGCAGCTTAGCAGACAGGGGGCTTAGCTATGGCTACACCTTC.

This clonotype was counted only a few times. V is TRBV7-2 and J is TRBJ1-1; the D gene is possibly TRBD1 (6 bases). This CDR3 has 14 amino acids. The germline CDR1 and CDR2 sequences are SGHTA and FQGNSA. Trimming shortened V by 5 bases and J by 4 bases, and 14 bases separated the two germline ends. The CDR3 coding sequence is TGTGCCAGCAGCAACAGACAGGACACCACTGAAGCTTTCTTT. Residues: CASSNRQDTTEAFF. Full variable domain (outside the CDR3, taken from reference TRBV7-2 and TRBJ1-1): GAGVSQSPSNKVTEKGKDVELRCDPISGHTALYWYRQSLGQGLEFLIYFQGNSAPDKSGLPSDRFSAERTGGSVSTLTIQRTQQEDSAVYLCASSNRQDTTEAFFGQGTRLTVV.

With regard to this clonotype: Relative to the germline gene, one junction end is altered; a read error may explain this. The J gene is TRBJ2-1, the V gene TRBV10-3; 7 bases are a match to TRBD1. The CDR3 covers 14 residues. Germline assignment: CDR1 ENHRY and CDR2 SYGVKD. CDR3 loop: CAIRRDSRYNEQVF. The CDR3 DNA follows: TGTGCCATCAGACGGGACAGCCGATACAATGAGCAGGTCTTC.

In this sample, this clonotype turned up a few times. CDR3 amino acids: CASSSRQVRSYNEQFF. CDR3 nucleotide sequence: TGTGCCAGCAGCTCCAGGCAGGTCCGCTCCTACAATGAGCAGTTCTTC. This chain links TRBV7-2 with TRBJ2-1; no clear D. The V gene lost 4 bases and the J gene lost 0 bases, with 13 bases spanning the gap. This CDR3 is 16 amino acids long. Per the germline V gene, CDR1 is SGHTA and CDR2 is FQGNSA.

This clonotype was seen a handful of times. One end of the junction varies from germline; a read error may be responsible. This chain joins TRBV4-3 and TRBJ1-5, with 10 bases aligning to TRBD1. Germline CDR1 is LGHNA and CDR2 is YSLEER. The CDR3 loop spans 19 amino acids. CDR3 sequence (DNA): TGCGCCAGCAGCCAAGAGGGGGGCGACAGGGGGCCGTCCAATCAGCCCCGGCATTTT. Its protein is CASSQEGGDRGPSNQPRHF.

This clonotype has a single count. The J gene is TRBJ2-5, the V gene TRBV6-2 or TRBV6-3; 7 nucleotides agree with TRBD2. V was pared by 2 bases and J by 4 bases, with 4 bases of the junction left unmatched. CDR3 size: 14 residues. CDR1 and CDR2 (germline): MNHEY, SVGEGT. DNA of the CDR3: TGTGCCAGCAGTTACATACTAGCGTCAGAGACCCAGTACTTC. It yields the protein CASSYILASETQYF.

The V and J genes are TRBV10-3 and TRBJ1-2; TRBD1 is a possible D gene (5 bases). The CDR3 sequence is 13 residues long. CDR1 and CDR2 (germline): ENHRY, SYGVKD. Trimming stripped 6 bases from V and 4 bases from J, with 12 bases between. The CDR3 DNA reads TGTGCCATCAGGAACCAGGGAGTCTATGGCTACACCTTC. Translation: CAIRNQGVYGYTF.

The chain carries TRBV6-2 or TRBV6-3 and TRBJ1-1, with D perhaps TRBD1 (6 bases). The CDR3 runs to 16 residues. Germline assignment: CDR1 MNHEY and CDR2 SVGEGT. Trimming removed 0 bases at V and 4 bases at J, with 15 bases between. The CDR3: CASSYSSGGPGTEAFF. The CDR3, as DNA: TGTGCCAGCAGTTACTCGTCCGGGGGCCCGGGCACTGAAGCTTTCTTT.